Here is one T cell receptor beta chain with its context. Its target antigen remains unknown. Qualities for individual bases were not recorded, and no much larger clone is one base off. The data belong to a study of T-cell reconstitution after alpha-beta-depleted transplantation in children (dated by TCRdb to about 2016). With regard to the full study: Using TCR repertoire profiling, the study quantitatively followed how T-cell immune reconstitution unfolded in children after TCRalphabeta/CD19-depleted allogeneic hematopoietic cell transplantation.

The V and J ends are trimmed by 0 bases and 1 base, leaving 9 bases between them. The CDR3 contains 15 residues, cysteine and phenylalanine counted. Only the CDR3 portion is preserved as DNA: 45 bases, with reading frame beginning at the first base. Taken from the germline V gene, the CDR1 and CDR2 loops are MNHEY and SVGEGT. The receptor library was made with PCR. Sequenced using an Illumina HiSeq 2500. TCR library preparation used molecular barcoding, with unique molecular identifiers applied to normalize quantification of the TCRbeta repertoire. The raw public data were reprocessed by TCRdb itself: fastp quality trimming at Q25, MiXCR clonotype calling, in-frame beta chains only. Rows with a matching CDR3 protein are joined into one entry that keeps the most common DNA and genes. The sample profile shows just under 550,000 distinct CDR3 sequences; approximately 20% of them were found once. The ten largest make up 3.3% of the sample.

The material was PBMCs from the stem cell graft donor, obtained from the stem cell graft. This chain is built from TRBV6-2 or TRBV6-3 and TRBJ2-5; the D gene is not confidently resolved. This clonotype originated in a human donor who donated a stem cell graft to a child with acute lymphoblastic leukemia. The encoded CDR3 is CASSYSASLQETQYF. The sequence in DNA is TGTGCCAGCAGTTACTCGGCCTCCCTCCAAGAGACCCAGTACTTC.